Sequencing of this TCR beta chain was carried out in a study of human T cells and chemical hapten exposure. Trimming at V came to 2 bases and at J to 4 bases, leaving 4 bases not matched to a gene. The CDR3 runs to 16 residues. CDR1 and CDR2 (germline): LNHDA, SQIVND (reference sequence). This clonotype was observed a handful of times. Antigen: not known. Broader study findings: Relative to control repertoires, expanded TCRs gave rise to significantly more large CDR3 similarity clusters.

The time point here: pre-sensitization, week 0. Described treatment: therapeutic diphenylcyclopropenone sensitization with weekly scalp DPC. TCRdb analysed the RACE reads with MiXCR anew, one entry per CDR3 protein. The sample has around 42,000 distinct CDR3 sequences; roughly 12% are singletons. The source material was whole blood, sampled in connection with sensitization to the hapten diphenylcyclopropenone (DPC). The clonotype originates from a woman aged 25 to 39 with alopecia areata. Some clones in this sample may be carry-over from other donors' samples. The chain carries TRBV19 and TRBJ2-1, with 11 bases matching TRBD2. The CDR3 nucleotides are TGTGCCAGTAGTATATTCCTAGCGGGGGGATACAATGAGCAGTTCTTC. It is translated as CASSIFLAGGYNEQFF.